This T cell receptor (beta chain) was identified during a study of blood T cells in healthy people across ages. Trimming took off 2 bases at V and 7 bases at J, with 20 bases between the two ends. CDR3 length: 16 residues. Looked up from germline, CDR1 is MDHEN and CDR2 is SYDVKM. At least ten counts were recorded for this clonotype. It was with a sample-barcoded 5' primer and a J-beta primer mix that a second PCR of roughly 6 to 11 cycles was run. TCRdb reanalysed the 5' RACE reads using MiXCR and keeps one entry per CDR3 protein. The table includes around 320,000 distinct CDR3 sequences, around 27% detected once.

This sequence originates from a woman in her 70s in good health. The chain uses TRBV28 and TRBJ2-5, with D possibly TRBD2 on 7 matching bases. The specimen was blood. CDR3 residues: CASSLSSGTKGGTQYF. The CDR3 DNA reads TGTGCCAGCAGTTTAAGTTCTGGGACTAAGGGGGGGACCCAGTACTTC.